Sequencing of this TCR beta chain was carried out in a study of early T cells in non-severe SARS-CoV-2 infection. The overall study: Whole-blood bulk RNA, unsorted, was sequenced, and chains were unpaired.

Attached unique molecular identifiers marked individual cDNA molecules. TCRdb reprocessed the 5' RACE reads with MiXCR, giving one entry per CDR3 protein. The sample holds fewer than 55,000 distinct CDR3 sequences, approximately 6.2% seen once. This clonotype appeared many times. As yet, its antigen is unknown. Study results and limitations: The matching step, a VDJdb search, favored anti-spike CD8 responses and missed private and CD4 specificities.

CDR3 size: 13 residues. The germline gives CDR1 SGHTA, CDR2 FQGNSA. Trimming removed 1 base from V and 4 bases from J, with 7 bases in between. The gene calls are TRBV7-2 and TRBJ1-1, with D perhaps TRBD1 (6 bases). The source is an adult who was a healthcare worker with PCR-confirmed SARS-CoV-2 infection or an uninfected control (not recorded which). The source material was whole blood, sampled at baseline. As DNA, the CDR3 is TGTGCCAGCAGCTTAGAACAGGGCACTGAAGCTTTCTTT. Its translation is CASSLEQGTEAFF. Filled out from reference TRBV7-2 and TRBJ1-1, the complete variable domain reads GAGVSQSPSNKVTEKGKDVELRCDPISGHTALYWYRQSLGQGLEFLIYFQGNSAPDKSGLPSDRFSAERTGGSVSTLTIQRTQQEDSAVYLCASSLEQGTEAFFGQGTRLTVV.